This T cell receptor (beta chain) was sequenced for a study of PD-1 blockade in classical Hodgkin lymphoma. Germline CDR1 reads LNHDA; CDR2 reads SQIVND (reference sequence). The J segment lost 3 bases and the V segment lost 5 bases, leaving 9 bases of the junction unmatched. The CDR3 is 17 amino acids. Notes on this clone: Its antigen is not known.

Notes on the study in general: By C4D1 there was a significant rise in CD4+ TCR diversity but not in CD8+ TCR diversity.

Some clones are missing from TCRdb's copy, which holds only in-frame ones; the method was immunoSEQ multiplex PCR. Here the sample spans 13,000 or so clones, roughly 82% being singletons. Relapse after autologous stem cell transplantation occurred in every patient, and brentuximab vedotin exposure varied. The chain is built from TRBV19 and TRBJ2-1; 11 nucleotides align to TRBD2. The sequencing used peripheral blood mononuclear cells (PBMCs), collected at baseline. The origin of this receptor is a human donor with classical Hodgkin lymphoma. CDR3 sequence: CASSPDRTSGFYNEQFF. For the CDR3, the DNA is TGTGCCAGTAGTCCCGACCGGACTAGCGGGTTCTACAATGAGCAGTTCTTC.